Presented here are 6 T cell receptor beta chains from one specimen sequenced in a study of blood T cells in healthy people across ages. A second 7 to 11 cycle PCR used barcoded and J-beta primers. One entry per CDR3 protein results from TCRdb running MiXCR on the 5' RACE reads. The sample lists about 1.7 million distinct CDR3 sequences; 25% to 30% were seen once. The sequencing input was blood. These receptor sequences come from a woman aged 25 to 45 in good health.

Comment on this clonotype: Possible read error: a much larger clone is one base away. The V call is TRBV28, the J call TRBJ2-5; a possible D gene is TRBD2 (6 bases). Germline CDR1 is MDHEN and CDR2 is SYDVKM. V lost 6 bases, J lost 11 bases, and 22 bases lay in between. The CDR3 covers 14 residues. The CDR3 sequence is CASRRGGGVREQYF. The DNA for the CDR3 is TGTGCCAGCAGGCGAGGTGGCGGGGTACGAGAGCAGTACTTC.

This clonotype was recorded many times. The gene calls are TRBV27 and TRBJ2-7, with D hard to call. CDR1 and CDR2 (germline): MNHEY, SMNVEV (reference sequence). The length of the CDR3 is 13 residues. The ends were cut back, 6 bases at V and 2 bases at J, with 11 bases in the middle. CDR3 protein: CASSRGRTYEQYF. The CDR3, as DNA: TGTGCCAGCAGCCGCGGTAGGACCTACGAGCAGTACTTC.

Concerning this clonotype itself: One end of the junction does not line up with germline, which may come from a read error. This chain links TRBV12-3 or TRBV12-4 with TRBJ2-2, with D possibly matching TRBD2 (6 bases). The CDR3 contains 12 residues. CDR3 protein: CASRQGTGGLFF. The CDR3, as DNA: TGTGCCAGCAGGCAGGGAACCGGGGGGCTGTTTTTT.

Worth noting for this clonotype: With a much larger clone just one base away, this may be a read error. The chain employs TRBV2 and TRBJ1-2; D is unresolved. This CDR3 has 11 residues. CDR1 is SNHLY, CDR2 FYNNEI, per germline. V dropped 5 bases and J dropped 7 bases, with 8 bases sitting between them. The CDR3 is CASSKEGGYTF. The CDR3 nucleotides read TGTGCCAGCAGTAAAGAGGGTGGCTACACCTTC.

The gene calls are TRBV9 and TRBJ2-1; 8 nucleotides agree with TRBD2. Trimming cost V 3 bases and J 1 base; bases outside gene matches: 3. Germline V CDR1 and CDR2: SGDLS, YYNGEE. The CDR3 runs to 15 residues. The CDR3 is CASSGGLVSYNEQFF. CDR3 nucleotide sequence: TGTGCCAGCAGCGGGGGACTAGTTTCCTACAATGAGCAGTTCTTC.

CDR3 DNA: TGCAGTGCTTTACCGGGACATCCAGGGCCCTACGAGCAGTACTTC. Its translation: CSALPGHPGPYEQYF. The chain combines TRBV20-1 with TRBJ2-7; D might be TRBD1 (6 bases). Germline lookup yields CDR1 DFQATT and CDR2 SNEGSKA (reference sequence). V was shortened by 5 bases and J by 2 bases, with 19 bases between the two germline ends. CDR3 length: 15 amino acids.